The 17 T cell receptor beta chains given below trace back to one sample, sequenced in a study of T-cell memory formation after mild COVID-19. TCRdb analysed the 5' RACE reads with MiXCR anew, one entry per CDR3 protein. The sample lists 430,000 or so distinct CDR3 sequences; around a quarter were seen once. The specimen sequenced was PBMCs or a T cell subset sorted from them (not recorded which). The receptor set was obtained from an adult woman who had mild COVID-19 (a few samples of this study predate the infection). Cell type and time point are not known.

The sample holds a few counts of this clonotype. The CDR3 coding sequence is TGTGCCACCAGCAGAGATGGGGGGGCCTCCTCCTACGAGCAGTACTTC. Translated: CATSRDGGASSYEQYF. The V call is TRBV15, the J call TRBJ2-7; maybe TRBD2 (7 bases). This CDR3 is built from 16 residues. Per germline, CDR1 LNHNV and CDR2 YYDKDF (reference sequence). The V gene lost 0 bases and the J gene lost 0 bases, with 12 bases spanning the gap.

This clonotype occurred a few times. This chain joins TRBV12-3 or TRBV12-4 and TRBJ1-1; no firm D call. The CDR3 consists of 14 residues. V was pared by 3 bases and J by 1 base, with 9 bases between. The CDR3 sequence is CASSFVETNTEAFF. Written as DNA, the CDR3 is TGTGCCAGCAGTTTTGTTGAAACGAACACTGAAGCTTTCTTT.

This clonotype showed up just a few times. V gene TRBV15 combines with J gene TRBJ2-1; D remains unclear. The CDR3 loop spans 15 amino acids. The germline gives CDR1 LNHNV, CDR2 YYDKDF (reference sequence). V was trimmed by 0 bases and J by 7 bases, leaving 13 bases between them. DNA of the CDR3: TGTGCCACCAGCAGAGACCCCCAAAACCGGAATGAGCAGTTCTTC. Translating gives CATSRDPQNRNEQFF.

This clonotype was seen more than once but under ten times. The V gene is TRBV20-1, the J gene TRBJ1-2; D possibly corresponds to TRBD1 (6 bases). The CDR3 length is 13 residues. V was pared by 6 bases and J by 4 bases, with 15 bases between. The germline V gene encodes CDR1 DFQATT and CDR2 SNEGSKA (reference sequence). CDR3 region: CSAPPRGAYGYTF. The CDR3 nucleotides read TGCAGTGCCCCCCCTCGGGGGGCCTATGGCTACACCTTC.

CDR3 nucleotide sequence: TGTGCCATCCCCTGGGTGCAGGTTCACCAGCCCCAGCATTTT. Its protein product is CAIPWVQVHQPQHF. The V and J genes are TRBV21-1 and TRBJ1-5; the listed D gene, TRBD1, was not tested against the DNA. TRBV21-1 corresponds to a pseudogene. There are 14 residues in the CDR3.

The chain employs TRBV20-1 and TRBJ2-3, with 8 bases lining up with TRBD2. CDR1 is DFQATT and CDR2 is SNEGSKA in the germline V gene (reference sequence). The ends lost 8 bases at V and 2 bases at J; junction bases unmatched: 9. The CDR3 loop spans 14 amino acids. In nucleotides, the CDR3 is TGCAGTCCCCGGGGAGCGGGAGACACAGATACGCAGTATTTT. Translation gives CSPRGAGDTDTQYF.

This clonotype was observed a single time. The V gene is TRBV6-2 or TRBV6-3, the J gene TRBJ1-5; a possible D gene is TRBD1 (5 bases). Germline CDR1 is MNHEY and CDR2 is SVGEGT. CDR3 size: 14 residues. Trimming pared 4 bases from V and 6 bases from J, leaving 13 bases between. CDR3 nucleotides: TGTGCCAGCAGTTGGGCAGGGCGAAGTCAGCCCCAGCATTTT. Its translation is CASSWAGRSQPQHF.

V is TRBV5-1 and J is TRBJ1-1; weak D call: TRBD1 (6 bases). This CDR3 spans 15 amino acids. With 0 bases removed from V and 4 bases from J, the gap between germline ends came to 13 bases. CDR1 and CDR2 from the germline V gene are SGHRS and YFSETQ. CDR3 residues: CASSLENRDTTEAFF. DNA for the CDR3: TGCGCCAGCAGCTTGGAAAACAGGGATACCACTGAAGCTTTCTTT.

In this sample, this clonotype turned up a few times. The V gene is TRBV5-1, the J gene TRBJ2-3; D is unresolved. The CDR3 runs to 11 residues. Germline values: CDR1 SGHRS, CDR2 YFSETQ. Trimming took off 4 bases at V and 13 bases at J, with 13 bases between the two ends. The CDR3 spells CASSGSLVKYF. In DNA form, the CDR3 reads TGCGCCAGCAGCGGGTCGTTGGTGAAGTATTTT.

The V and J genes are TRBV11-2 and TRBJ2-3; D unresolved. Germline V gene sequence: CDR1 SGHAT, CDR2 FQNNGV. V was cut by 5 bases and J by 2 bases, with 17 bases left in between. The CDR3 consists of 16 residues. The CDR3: CASSRLTRLLTDTQYF. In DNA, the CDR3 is TGTGCCAGCAGCCGCCTGACCCGGCTCCTCACAGATACGCAGTATTTT.

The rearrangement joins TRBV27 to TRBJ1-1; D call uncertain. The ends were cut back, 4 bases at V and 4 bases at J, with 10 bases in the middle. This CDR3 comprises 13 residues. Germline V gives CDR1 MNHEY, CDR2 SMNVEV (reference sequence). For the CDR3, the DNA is TGTGCCAGCAGTTGGGCCCCGGTCACTGAAGCTTTCTTT. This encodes CASSWAPVTEAFF.

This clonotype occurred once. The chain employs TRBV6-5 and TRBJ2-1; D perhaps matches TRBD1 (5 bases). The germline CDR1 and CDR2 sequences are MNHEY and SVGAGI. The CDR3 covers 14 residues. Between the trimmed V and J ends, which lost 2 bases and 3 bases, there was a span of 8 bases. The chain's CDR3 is CASSYAGHYNEQFF. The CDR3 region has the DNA TGTGCCAGCAGTTACGCCGGACACTACAATGAGCAGTTCTTC.

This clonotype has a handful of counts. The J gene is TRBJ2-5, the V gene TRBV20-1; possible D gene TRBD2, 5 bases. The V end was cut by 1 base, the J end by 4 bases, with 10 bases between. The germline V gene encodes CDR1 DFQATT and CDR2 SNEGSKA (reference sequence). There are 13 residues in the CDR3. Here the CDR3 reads CSARAGVVETQYF. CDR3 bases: TGCAGTGCTAGAGCCGGGGTCGTAGAGACCCAGTACTTC.

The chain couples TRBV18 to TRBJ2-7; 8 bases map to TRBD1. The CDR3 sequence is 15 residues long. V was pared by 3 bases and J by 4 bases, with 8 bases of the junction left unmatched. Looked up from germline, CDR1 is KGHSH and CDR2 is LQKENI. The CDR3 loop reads CASSPAGGGWYEQYF. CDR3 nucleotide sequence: TGTGCCAGCTCACCCGCAGGGGGCGGTTGGTACGAGCAGTACTTC.

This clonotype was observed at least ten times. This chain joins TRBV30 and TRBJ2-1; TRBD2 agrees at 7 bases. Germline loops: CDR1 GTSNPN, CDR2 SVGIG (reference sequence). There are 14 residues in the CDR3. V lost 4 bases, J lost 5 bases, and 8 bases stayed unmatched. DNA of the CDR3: TGTGCCTGGATTATGGCTAGCGGTGACAATGAGCAGTTCTTC. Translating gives CAWIMASGDNEQFF.

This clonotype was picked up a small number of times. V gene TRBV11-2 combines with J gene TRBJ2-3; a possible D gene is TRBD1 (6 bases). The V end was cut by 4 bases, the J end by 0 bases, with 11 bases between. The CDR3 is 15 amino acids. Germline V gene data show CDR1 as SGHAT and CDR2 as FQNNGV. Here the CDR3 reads CASSSIRGSTDTQYF. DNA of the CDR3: TGTGCCAGCAGCTCCATCAGGGGAAGCACAGATACGCAGTATTTT. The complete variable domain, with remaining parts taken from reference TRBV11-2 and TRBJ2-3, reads EAGVAQSPRYKIIEKRQSVAFWCNPISGHATLYWYQQILGQGPKLLIQFQNNGVVDDSQLPKDRFSAERLKGVDSTLKIQPAKLEDSAVYLCASSSIRGSTDTQYFGPGTRLTVL.

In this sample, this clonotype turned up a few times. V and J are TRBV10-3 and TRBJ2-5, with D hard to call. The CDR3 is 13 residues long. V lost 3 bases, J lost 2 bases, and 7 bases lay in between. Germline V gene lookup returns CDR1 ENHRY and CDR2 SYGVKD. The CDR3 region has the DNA TGTGCCATCAGTGAAGGGTTACAAGAGACCCAGTACTTC. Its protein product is CAISEGLQETQYF.